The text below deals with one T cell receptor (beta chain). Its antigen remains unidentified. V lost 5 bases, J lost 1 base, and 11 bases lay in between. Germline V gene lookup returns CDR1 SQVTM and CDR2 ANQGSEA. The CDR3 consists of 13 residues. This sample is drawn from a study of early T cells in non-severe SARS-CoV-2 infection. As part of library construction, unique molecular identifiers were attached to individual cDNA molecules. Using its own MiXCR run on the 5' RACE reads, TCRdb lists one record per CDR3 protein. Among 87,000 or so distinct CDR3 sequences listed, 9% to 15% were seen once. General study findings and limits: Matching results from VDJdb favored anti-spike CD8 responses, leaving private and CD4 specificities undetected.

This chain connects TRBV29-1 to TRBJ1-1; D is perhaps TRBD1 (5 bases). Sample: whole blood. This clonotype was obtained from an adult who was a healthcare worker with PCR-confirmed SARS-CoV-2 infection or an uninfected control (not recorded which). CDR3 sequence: CSVFIRENTEAFF. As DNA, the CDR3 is TGCAGCGTTTTCATCAGGGAGAACACTGAAGCTTTCTTT.